The present T cell receptor beta chain was sequenced within a study of T cells after yellow fever vaccination. Turning to the study itself: Where fractions had low cell numbers, libraries were prepared from them with the SMART-Seq v4 Ultra Low Input RNA kit.

CDR1 and CDR2 from the germline V gene are SQVTM and ANQGSEA. The CDR3 totals 13 residues. Trimming stripped 7 bases from V and 6 bases from J, with 18 bases between. Study-wide findings and caveats: In post-booster samples, most primary-vaccination clones reappeared (about 97% CD4, about 91% CD8). Researchers cautioned that FACS-sorted repertoires could harbor abundant clonotypes contaminating from the bulk population.

This clonotype was counted ten times or more. Its antigen is not identified. For TCR, cDNA came from 5'RACE template switching, which added a universal primer site and UMIs. TCRdb passed the 5' RACE reads through MiXCR, listing each CDR3 protein once. The data show some 250,000 distinct CDR3 sequences, with approximately 3.5% seen just once and around 19% held by the top ten. The clonotype was recovered from a man aged 18 to 35 who received the YFV17D yellow fever vaccine. Sequenced here: PBMCs, sampled 15 days after the yellow fever booster vaccination. The chain links TRBV29-1 to TRBJ1-2; weak D call: TRBD1 (5 bases). CDR3 nucleotides: TGCAGCGCCCGTACGGCAGGGAAAGATGGCTACACCTTC. As protein: CSARTAGKDGYTF.